This T cell receptor (beta chain) originates from a study of shared clonotypes between healthy human individuals. Across the study: Used for every donor were three CD4 naive, three CD4 memory, two CD8 naive and one CD8 memory plate. Study conclusions and caveats: As a rule, naive subsets had a larger estimated richness than memory subsets.

Concerning this clone: The antigen is undetermined.

With 2 bases removed from V and 1 base from J, the gap between germline ends came to 8 bases. This CDR3 region has 14 residues. Germline V gives CDR1 SEHNR, CDR2 FQNEAQ (reference sequence). Libraries were prepared by immunoSEQ multiplex PCR; TCRdb keeps only in-frame clonotypes and omits some of them. There are a few million clones in the sample; around nine tenths occur only once, and around 0.15% lies in the top ten. The TCR comes from a man between 18 and 35 years old in good health. Input material: naive CD4+ T cells sorted from blood. The sample's subset: CD45RA+ positively selected. This rearrangement joins TRBV7-9 to TRBJ1-1, with D possibly being TRBD1 (6 bases). This CDR3 reads CASSLRDTNTEAFF. The CDR3, as DNA: TGTGCCAGCAGCTTAAGGGACACGAACACTGAAGCTTTCTTT. The variable domain in full, with the rest retrieved from reference TRBV7-9 and TRBJ1-1, is DTGVSQNPRHKITKRGQNVTFRCDPISEHNRLYWYRQTLGQGPEFLTYFQNEAQLEKSRLLSDRFSAERPKGSFSTLEIQRTEQGDSAMYLCASSLRDTNTEAFFGQGTRLTVV.